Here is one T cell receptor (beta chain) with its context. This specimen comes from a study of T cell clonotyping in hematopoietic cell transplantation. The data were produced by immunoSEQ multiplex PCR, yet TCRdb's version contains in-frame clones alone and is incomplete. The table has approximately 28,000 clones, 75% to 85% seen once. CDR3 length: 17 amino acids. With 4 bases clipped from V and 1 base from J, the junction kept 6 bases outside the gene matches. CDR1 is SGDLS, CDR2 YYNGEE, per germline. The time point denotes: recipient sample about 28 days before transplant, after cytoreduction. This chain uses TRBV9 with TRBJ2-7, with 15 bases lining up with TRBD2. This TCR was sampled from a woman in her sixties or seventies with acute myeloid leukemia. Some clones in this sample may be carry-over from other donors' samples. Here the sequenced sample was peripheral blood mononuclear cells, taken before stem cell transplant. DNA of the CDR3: TGTGCCAGCAGCCTCCCGGGACTAGCGGGGGGTTCCTACGAGCAGTACTTC. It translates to CASSLPGLAGGSYEQYF.